The clone carrying this T cell receptor (beta chain) was observed a handful of times. The V gene's germline CDR1 is DFQATT and CDR2 SNEGSKA (reference sequence). The CDR3 length is 13 residues. Trimming pared 3 bases from V and 2 bases from J, leaving 8 bases between. The sample belongs to a study of regulatory T cells in long-lasting Graves disease. The sample's time point: newly diagnosed GD, antithyroid drugs for less than 3 months. PBMC-extracted RNA yielded the TCR library. Arm-PCR of CDR3 regions and iRepertoire HTBI primers were the basis on which TCR beta libraries were built. TCRdb reanalysed the multiplex PCR reads using MiXCR and keeps one entry per CDR3 protein. In the table there are 370,000 or so distinct CDR3 sequences, roughly 16% of which are singletons. The data were also submitted as part of a second study, on T cells in Graves' hyperthyroidism and ophthalmopathy. This second study notes: Ophthalmopathy onset followed model prediction by a median roughly 6 months.

This clonotype originated in a woman aged 18-29 years with Graves disease. The sample consisted of peripheral blood mononuclear cells (PBMCs), taken at new diagnosis, from a patient treated with antithyroid drugs. This rearrangement joins TRBV20-1 to TRBJ1-5; weak D call: TRBD1 (5 bases). The DNA for the CDR3 is TGCAGTGCTAGGCGGGGCGGCAATCAGCCCCAGCATTTT. This sequence encodes CSARRGGNQPQHF.